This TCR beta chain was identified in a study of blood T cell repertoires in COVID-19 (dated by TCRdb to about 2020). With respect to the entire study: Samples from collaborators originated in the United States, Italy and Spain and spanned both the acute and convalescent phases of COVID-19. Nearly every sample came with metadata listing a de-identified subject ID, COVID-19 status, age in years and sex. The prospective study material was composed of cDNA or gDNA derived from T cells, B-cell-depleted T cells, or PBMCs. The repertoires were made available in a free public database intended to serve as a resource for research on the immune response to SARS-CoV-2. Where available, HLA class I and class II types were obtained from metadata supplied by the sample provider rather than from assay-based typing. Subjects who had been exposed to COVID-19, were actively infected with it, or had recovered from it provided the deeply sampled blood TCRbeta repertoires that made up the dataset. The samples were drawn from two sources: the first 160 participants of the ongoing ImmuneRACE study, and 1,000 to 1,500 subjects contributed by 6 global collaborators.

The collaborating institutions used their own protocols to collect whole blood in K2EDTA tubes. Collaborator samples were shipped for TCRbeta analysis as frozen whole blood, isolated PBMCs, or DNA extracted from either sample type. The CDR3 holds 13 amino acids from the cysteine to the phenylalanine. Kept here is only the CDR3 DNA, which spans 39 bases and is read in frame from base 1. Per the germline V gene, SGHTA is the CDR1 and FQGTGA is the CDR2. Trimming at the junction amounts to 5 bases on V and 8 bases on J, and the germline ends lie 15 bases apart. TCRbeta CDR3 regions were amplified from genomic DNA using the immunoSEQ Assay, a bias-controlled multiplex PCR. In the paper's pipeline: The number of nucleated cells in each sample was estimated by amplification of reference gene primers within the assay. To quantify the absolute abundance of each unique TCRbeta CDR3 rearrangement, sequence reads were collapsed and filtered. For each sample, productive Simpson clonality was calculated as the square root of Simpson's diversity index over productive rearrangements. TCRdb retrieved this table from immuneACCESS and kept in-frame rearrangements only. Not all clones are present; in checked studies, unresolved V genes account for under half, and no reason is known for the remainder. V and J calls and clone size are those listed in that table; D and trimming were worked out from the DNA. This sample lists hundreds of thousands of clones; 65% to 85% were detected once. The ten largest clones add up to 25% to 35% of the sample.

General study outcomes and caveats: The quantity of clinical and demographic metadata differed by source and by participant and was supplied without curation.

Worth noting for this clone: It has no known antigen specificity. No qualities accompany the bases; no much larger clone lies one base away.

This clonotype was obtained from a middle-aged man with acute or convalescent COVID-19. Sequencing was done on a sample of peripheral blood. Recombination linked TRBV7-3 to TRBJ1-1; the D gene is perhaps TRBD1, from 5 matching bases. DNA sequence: TGTGCCAGCAGCCTGGGGGAGGCCGGGGAAGCTTTCTTT. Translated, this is CASSLGEAGEAFF.